What follows are 27 T cell receptor beta chains derived from one specimen sequenced in a study of cytomegalovirus exposure and HLA in healthy donors. It was with 60 Vbeta and 13 Jbeta primers that the PCR ran. Data came from immunoSEQ multiplex PCR; TCRdb stores just in-frame clones and leaves some out. This sample has 150,000 to 200,000 clones; 76% occur once, and the top ten carry 2% to 2.5%. Material for sequencing was PBMCs. The receptors come from a woman in her 30s in good health and CMV-seropositive.

The rearrangement joins TRBV28 to TRBJ1-5; weak D call: TRBD1 (5 bases). With 7 bases removed from V and 0 bases from J, the gap between germline ends came to 19 bases. Germline V gives CDR1 MDHEN, CDR2 SYDVKM. This CDR3 contains 17 residues. The CDR3 protein is CASTPGGVLYSNQPQHF. CDR3 nucleotide sequence: TGTGCCAGCACTCCGGGGGGGGTACTATATAGCAATCAGCCCCAGCATTTT.

The rearrangement uses TRBV6-6 and TRBJ2-7; tentative D call: TRBD2 (6 bases). The CDR3 is 15 amino acids. Between the trimmed V and J ends, which lost 5 bases and 0 bases, there was a span of 14 bases. CDR1 and CDR2 from the germline V gene are MNHNY and SVGAGI (reference sequence). The CDR3 spells CASSRRGGSSYEQYF. CDR3 coding DNA: TGTGCCAGCAGTAGGCGAGGAGGGAGCTCCTACGAGCAGTACTTC.

The chain joins TRBV19 to TRBJ1-2; tentatively, D is TRBD1 (6 bases). Germline-derived CDR1 and CDR2 are LNHDA and SQIVND (reference sequence). This CDR3 has 16 residues. V was shortened by 3 bases and J by 4 bases, with 18 bases between the two germline ends. The CDR3 loop reads CASSIPLQGTSYGYTF. In DNA form, the CDR3 reads TGTGCCAGTAGTATCCCCTTACAGGGTACGAGCTATGGCTACACCTTC.

The chain has TRBV23-1 and TRBJ1-2; 7 bases agree with TRBD1. TRBV23-1 is assigned to the ORF class and has an uncertain function. V lost 6 bases, J lost 7 bases, and 20 bases stayed unmatched. This CDR3 region has 17 residues. Here the CDR3 reads CASRPYRGGVSGSGYTF. The CDR3 bases are TGCGCCAGCAGACCCTACAGGGGCGGCGTATCTGGTAGTGGCTACACCTTC.

This rearrangement joins TRBV6-5 to TRBJ1-2; the match to TRBD1 covers 8 bases. This CDR3 region has 15 residues. The germline V gene has CDR1 MNHEY and CDR2 SVGAGI. J was trimmed by 4 bases and V by 4 bases; bases with no gene match: 8. The CDR3 reads CASSFGQGGLYGYTF. The DNA of the CDR3 is TGTGCCAGCAGTTTCGGACAGGGAGGCCTCTATGGCTACACCTTC.

The genes are TRBV2 and TRBJ1-2; a weak D match, TRBD1 (5 bases). The CDR3 is made up of 13 amino acids. Per the germline V gene, CDR1 is SNHLY and CDR2 is FYNNEI. V lost 5 bases, J lost 4 bases, and 11 bases lay in between. The CDR3 region has the DNA TGTGCCAGCAGTCCAGACAGAGCCTATGGCTACACCTTC. Amino acid sequence: CASSPDRAYGYTF. Full variable domain (missing parts from reference TRBV2 and TRBJ1-2): EPEVTQTPSHQVTQMGQEVILRCVPISNHLYFYWYRQILGQKVEFLVSFYNNEISEKSEIFDDQFSVERPDGSNFTLKIRSTKLEDSAMYFCASSPDRAYGYTFGSGTRLTVV.

The chain is built from TRBV27 and TRBJ2-7, with D maybe TRBD2 (6 bases). This CDR3 spans 14 amino acids. The V gene's germline CDR1 is MNHEY and CDR2 SMNVEV (reference sequence). The germline V and J ends were trimmed by 9 bases and 1 base, with 16 bases remaining between them. In DNA, the CDR3 is TGTGCCAGTAGAAGTCCGGGACTTTCCTACGAGCAGTACTTC. It specifies CASRSPGLSYEQYF.

The J gene is TRBJ1-4, the V gene TRBV29-1; 8 bases match TRBD1. Germline CDR1 SQVTM, CDR2 ANQGSEA. The J segment lost 5 bases and the V segment lost 6 bases, leaving 2 bases of the junction unmatched. The CDR3 covers 12 residues. The CDR3 region is CSVRTGNEKLFF. CDR3 sequence (DNA): TGCAGCGTACGGACAGGGAATGAAAAACTGTTTTTT. Full variable domain (outside the CDR3, taken from reference TRBV29-1 and TRBJ1-4): SAVISQKPSRDICQRGTSLTIQCQVDSQVTMMFWYRQQPGQSLTLIATANQGSEATYESGFVIDKFPISRPNLTFSTLTVSNMSPEDSSIYLCSVRTGNEKLFFGSGTQLSVL.

This clone was counted only a few times. The rearrangement links TRBV4-1 to TRBJ1-5; the D is unclear. V shed 1 base and J shed 6 bases, with 19 bases lying between them. The CDR3 is 17 amino acids. The germline V gene has CDR1 MGHRA and CDR2 YSYEKL. The CDR3 protein is CASSQGKGSLAFQPQHF. The CDR3 coding sequence is TGCGCCAGCAGCCAAGGAAAAGGGTCATTAGCGTTTCAGCCCCAGCATTTT.

This clone was counted between two and nine times. CDR3 sequence reads: CASSLALFTDTQYF. In nucleotides, the CDR3 is TGTGCCAGCAGCTTAGCCTTGTTCACAGATACGCAGTATTTT. The chain employs TRBV11-2 and TRBJ2-3; D call uncertain. Germline V lookup: CDR1 SGHAT, CDR2 FQNNGV. Trimming pared 1 base from V and 2 bases from J, leaving 7 bases between. This CDR3 spans 14 amino acids.

In its sample, this clone was seen once. V and J are TRBV25-1 and TRBJ2-5; D is possibly TRBD1 (6 bases). This CDR3 contains 13 residues. V shed 2 bases and J shed 4 bases, with 8 bases lying between them. Germline lookup yields CDR1 MGHDK and CDR2 SYGVNS. CDR3 DNA sequence: TGTGCCAGCAGTGAAGGGGGCCGAGAGACCCAGTACTTC. This sequence encodes CASSEGGRETQYF.

This clone was observed once. The gene calls are TRBV4-3 and TRBJ2-5; TRBD1 is a possible D gene (5 bases). Germline V gene sequence: CDR1 LGHNA, CDR2 YSLEER. This CDR3 is built from 14 residues. V shed 4 bases and J shed 4 bases, with 13 bases lying between them. DNA of the CDR3: TGCGCCAGCAGCCCCTCAGGGCAGGGAGAGACCCAGTACTTC. As protein: CASSPSGQGETQYF.

The chain uses TRBV19 and TRBJ2-1, with a possible D match to TRBD1 (5 bases). The CDR3 loop spans 14 amino acids. Trimming cost V 2 bases and J 2 bases, with 7 bases left between them. Germline lookup yields CDR1 LNHDA and CDR2 SQIVND (reference sequence). This chain's CDR3 is CASSITDTYNEQFF. The CDR3 DNA is TGTGCCAGTAGTATAACGGACACCTACAATGAGCAGTTCTTC.

The rearrangement uses TRBV7-3 and TRBJ2-3; tentatively, D is TRBD1 (5 bases). Germline assignment: CDR1 SGHTA and CDR2 FQGTGA. Trimming pared 2 bases from V and 2 bases from J, leaving 8 bases between. The CDR3 length is 14 residues. CDR3 nucleotides: TGTGCCAGCAGCTTAGACAGTTTCACAGATACGCAGTATTTT. This translates into CASSLDSFTDTQYF.

This clone was counted only a few times. The chain couples TRBV18 to TRBJ2-1; 11 nucleotides line up with TRBD2. Germline values: CDR1 KGHSH, CDR2 LQKENI. V shed 2 bases, J shed 10 bases, and the junction held 10 bases outside the gene matches. This CDR3 has 16 residues. This chain's CDR3 is CASSPRGTSGLREQFF. The CDR3 DNA reads as TGTGCCAGCTCACCAAGGGGGACTAGCGGCTTACGGGAGCAGTTCTTC.

The chain has TRBV9 and TRBJ2-3, with no clear D. Trimming cost V 4 bases and J 3 bases, with 15 bases left between them. The CDR3 covers 15 residues. CDR1 and CDR2 from the germline V gene are SGDLS and YYNGEE. CDR3 sequence reads: CASSLGGGSTDTQYF. The CDR3 DNA follows: TGTGCCAGCAGCCTAGGCGGCGGCAGTACAGATACGCAGTATTTT.

This clone was observed a few times. J is TRBJ2-5 and V is TRBV6-6; D remains unclear. CDR1 and CDR2 from the germline V gene are MNHNY and SVGAGI (reference sequence). CDR3 length: 11 residues. V was cut by 5 bases and J by 5 bases, with 6 bases left in between. This chain's CDR3 is CASSRSETQYF. In DNA, the CDR3 is TGTGCCAGCAGTCGTAGTGAGACCCAGTACTTC.

To note about this clone: One end of the junction does not line up with germline, which may come from a read error. This chain connects TRBV29-1 to TRBJ2-7; D perhaps matches TRBD2 (6 bases). There are 13 residues in the CDR3. Germline V CDR1 and CDR2: SQVTM, ANQGSEA. The DNA of the CDR3 is TGCAGCGTTGAAGGGGGGGATCCCTACGGGCAGTACTTC. Residues: CSVEGGDPYGQYF.

The J gene is TRBJ2-3, the V gene TRBV29-1; weak D call: TRBD2 (6 bases). The CDR3 is 12 amino acids. The V end was cut by 5 bases, the J end by 3 bases, with 9 bases between. Germline CDR1 and CDR2: SQVTM and ANQGSEA. DNA of the CDR3: TGCAGCGTTTGGAGGGGTACAGATACGCAGTATTTT. This translates into CSVWRGTDTQYF.

This chain connects TRBV4-3 to TRBJ2-1; weak D call: TRBD1 (6 bases). This CDR3 is 14 amino acids long. Germline loops: CDR1 LGHNA, CDR2 YSLEER. The V end was cut by 2 bases, the J end by 4 bases, with 9 bases between. The CDR3 DNA follows: TGCGCCAGCAGCCAAACCGGGACATACAATGAGCAGTTCTTC. It encodes CASSQTGTYNEQFF.

The chain recombines TRBV19 with TRBJ2-7, with 8 bases aligning to TRBD1. V dropped 9 bases and J dropped 0; count of bases not matched to a gene: 10. The length of the CDR3 is 15 residues. Germline lookup yields CDR1 LNHDA and CDR2 SQIVND (reference sequence). This chain's CDR3 is CASRPRTGISYEQYF. DNA for the CDR3: TGTGCCAGCCGGCCCCGGACAGGGATCTCCTACGAGCAGTACTTC.

This clone has only a few counts. CDR3 coding DNA: TGCGCCAGCAGCGGGACTAGCGGGTCCTACGAGCAGTACTTC. Translation: CASSGTSGSYEQYF. This rearrangement joins TRBV5-1 to TRBJ2-7, with 12 bases fitting TRBD2. V was pared by 4 bases and J by 1 base, with 0 bases of the junction left unmatched. CDR1 is SGHRS and CDR2 is YFSETQ in the germline V gene. CDR3 size: 14 residues.

The chain uses TRBV7-6 and TRBJ1-2; TRBD1 agrees at 9 bases. Looked up from germline, CDR1 is SGHVS and CDR2 is FNYEAQ. J was trimmed by 6 bases and V by 4 bases; bases with no gene match: 6. The CDR3 spans 14 residues. Here the CDR3 DNA reads TGTGCCAGCAGCTCCCCCGGGACAGGGAATGGCTACACCTTC. Its protein is CASSSPGTGNGYTF.

The J gene is TRBJ2-7, the V gene TRBV5-5, with 7 bases fitting TRBD1. V lost 3 bases, J lost 5 bases, and 17 bases stayed unmatched. The CDR3 totals 17 residues. In germline, CDR1 is SGHKS, CDR2 YYEKEE (reference sequence). The CDR3 loop reads CASSSLDRVGIVHEQYF. The DNA for the CDR3 is TGTGCCAGCAGCTCCTTAGACAGGGTCGGTATAGTCCACGAGCAGTACTTC.

This clone was seen a handful of times. The V and J genes are TRBV2 and TRBJ1-2, with D unclear. The V gene's germline CDR1 is SNHLY and CDR2 FYNNEI. Trimming took off 6 bases at V and 0 bases at J, with 11 bases between the two ends. The CDR3 totals 14 residues. The CDR3 protein is CASRMPGTNYGYTF. The CDR3 DNA reads as TGTGCCAGCAGGATGCCCGGGACTAACTATGGCTACACCTTC.

V is TRBV7-4 and J is TRBJ1-2; the match to TRBD1 covers 10 bases. This CDR3 has 14 amino acids. V lost 5 bases and J lost 7; bases outside the gene matches: 7. Germline V lookup: CDR1 SGHVT, CDR2 SQSDAQ. The chain's CDR3 is CASSPPGQGVGYTF. The CDR3 DNA reads as TGTGCCAGCAGCCCCCCAGGACAGGGGGTTGGCTACACCTTC. Filled out from reference TRBV7-4 and TRBJ1-2, the complete variable domain reads GAGVSQSPRYKVAKRGRDVALRCDSISGHVTLYWYRQTLGQGSEVLTYSQSDAQRDKSGRPSGRFSAERPERSVSTLKIQRTEQGDSAVYLCASSPPGQGVGYTFGSGTRLTVV.

This clone was observed once. J is TRBJ2-6 and V is TRBV2; 9 nucleotides match TRBD1. The CDR3 has 19 amino acids. Germline CDR1 reads SNHLY; CDR2 reads FYNNEI. V gave up 3 bases and J gave up 2 bases; unmatched junction bases: 11. For the CDR3, the DNA is TGTGCCAGCAGTGATTTTCCCGACAGGGGGTCGCCTGGGGCCAACGTCCTGACTTTC. Its protein product is CASSDFPDRGSPGANVLTF. The entire variable domain, with the rest obtained from reference TRBV2 and TRBJ2-6, is as follows: EPEVTQTPSHQVTQMGQEVILRCVPISNHLYFYWYRQILGQKVEFLVSFYNNEISEKSEIFDDQFSVERPDGSNFTLKIRSTKLEDSAMYFCASSDFPDRGSPGANVLTFGAGSRLTVL.